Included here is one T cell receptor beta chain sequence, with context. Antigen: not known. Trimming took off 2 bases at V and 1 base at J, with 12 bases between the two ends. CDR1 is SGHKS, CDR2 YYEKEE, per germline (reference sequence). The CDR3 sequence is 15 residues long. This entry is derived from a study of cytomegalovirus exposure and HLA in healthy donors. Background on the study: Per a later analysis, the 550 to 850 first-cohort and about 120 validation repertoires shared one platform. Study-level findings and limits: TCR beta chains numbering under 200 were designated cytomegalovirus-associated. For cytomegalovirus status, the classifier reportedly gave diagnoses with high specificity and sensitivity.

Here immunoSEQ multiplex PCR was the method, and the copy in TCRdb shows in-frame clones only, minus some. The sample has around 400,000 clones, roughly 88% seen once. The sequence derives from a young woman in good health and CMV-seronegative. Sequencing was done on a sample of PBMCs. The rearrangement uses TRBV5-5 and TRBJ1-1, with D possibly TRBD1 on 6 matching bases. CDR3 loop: CASSLIDRRNTEAFF. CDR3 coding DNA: TGTGCCAGCAGCTTAATAGACAGGAGGAACACTGAAGCTTTCTTT.